This is a list of T cell receptor beta chains from one sample in a study of T cell changes during pregnancy in multiple sclerosis. Data came from immunoSEQ multiplex PCR; TCRdb stores just in-frame clones and leaves some out. The table has approximately 96,000 clones, about 90% seen once. Material: peripheral blood, obtained after pregnancy. All receptors come from a female donor in good health, enrolled as a control in a pregnancy study. The CDR3 runs from the conserved cysteine through the conserved F or W. A D gene is named only where the DNA matches it firmly. Not every row has a clone size; where given, it reads once, few, many or a size class.

d_call j_call clone_size v_call cdr3_nt cdr3_aa
TRBD1 TRBJ1-4 . TRBV7-2 TGTGCCAGCAGCGGAGACAGGGTGGCTAATGAAAAACTGTTTTTT CASSGDRVANEKLFF
. TRBJ2-3 once TRBV6-1 TGTGCCAGCAGTGAACTCACAGATACGCAGTATTTT CASSELTDTQYF
TRBD2 TRBJ2-1 . TRBV15 TGTGCCACCGGGACTAGCAACTACAATGAGCAGTTCTTC CATGTSNYNEQFF
. TRBJ1-1 . TRBV9 TGTGCCAGCAGCTTAACAGGGAACACTGAAGCTTTCTTT CASSLTGNTEAFF
. TRBJ1-5 . TRBV19 TGTGCCAGTAGTATGGTGCTTACGACTAATCAGCCCCAGCATTTT CASSMVLTTNQPQHF
. TRBJ1-3 . TRBV6-1 TGTGCCAGCAGTGAAGGCATGTGGGACTCAGGAAACACCATATATTTT CASSEGMWDSGNTIYF
TRBD1 TRBJ2-7 . TRBV6-1 TGTGCCAGCAGTGAGTCCGGGACAGCCTCCTACGAGCAGTACTTC CASSESGTASYEQYF
TRBD2 TRBJ2-3 . TRBV9 TGTGCCAGCAGCACCCGAGCGGGGGGGCTTACAGATACGCAGTATTTT CASSTRAGGLTDTQYF
TRBD1 TRBJ1-2 . TRBV18 TGTGCCAGCTCGGGACAGGCTAACTATGGCTACACCTTC CASSGQANYGYTF
TRBD2 TRBJ2-3 . TRBV2 TGTGCCAGCAGCCAACTAGCGGTGAACACAGATACGCAGTATTTT CASSQLAVNTDTQYF
. TRBJ2-1 once TRBV19 TGTGCCAGTTCGCTTAATCCCCAGGGGAATGAGCAGTTCTTC CASSLNPQGNEQFF
TRBD2 TRBJ2-7 . TRBV5-1 TGCGCCAGCAGCTTGGGTCGCGGGGGGGCGGGGGAGCAGTACTTC CASSLGRGGAGEQYF
TRBD1 TRBJ1-2 . TRBV29-1 TGCAGCGTCAGGGACAGGGGGCTAGGTAACTATGGCTACACCTTC CSVRDRGLGNYGYTF
TRBD2 TRBJ2-1 . TRBV25-1 TGTGCCAGCAGTGAAGCGACTAGCGGGATATACAATGAGCAGTTCTTC CASSEATSGIYNEQFF
TRBD2 TRBJ2-5 . TRBV4-1 TGCGCCAGCAGCCAAGATCGACTAGCGGAAGAGACCCAGTACTTC CASSQDRLAEETQYF
TRBD2 TRBJ2-7 . TRBV6-5 TGTGCCAGCAGTTTCAAACTAGCGGCAACCTCCGACGAGCAGTACTTC CASSFKLAATSDEQYF
. TRBJ1-2 . TRBV5-4 TGTGCCAGCAGCTTGGAGGCGGGTTTAAGTGGCTACACCTTC CASSLEAGLSGYTF
. TRBJ1-2 . TRBV11-2 TGTGCCAGCAGCTTAGGATTGGGGGCCGACTATGGCTACACCTTC CASSLGLGADYGYTF
TRBD2 TRBJ2-1 . TRBV11-1 TGTGCCAGCACCCCCGGACTAGCGGGATTCGATGAGCAGTTCTTC CASTPGLAGFDEQFF
. TRBJ1-1 . TRBV19 TGTGCCGCAAAGGACACAATGAACACTGAAGCTTTCTTT CAAKDTMNTEAFF
. TRBJ1-2 . TRBV6-6 TGTGCCAGCAGTTTACAAAACTATGGCTACACCTTC CASSLQNYGYTF
. TRBJ2-7 . TRBV30 TGTGCCTGGAGTCGGTTTGCTTTTGCCAGGGGCACAGGCTACGAGCAGTACTTC CAWSRFAFARGTGYEQYF
. TRBJ1-1 few TRBV11-2 TGTGCCAGCAGCTTAGGGGGACTCAGGAACACTGAAGCTTTCTTT CASSLGGLRNTEAFF
TRBD1 TRBJ2-7 . TRBV7-9 TGTGCCAGCAGCCACCGGGACAGGGGGACCTACGAGCAGTACTTC CASSHRDRGTYEQYF
. TRBJ2-5 . TRBV25-1 TGTGCCAGCAGCGTCGGCGGACAGCCTCAAGAGACCCAGTACTTC CASSVGGQPQETQYF
TRBD2 TRBJ2-1 . TRBV4-1 TGCGCCAGCAGCCAAGCTGTACTAGCGGGGGGGTACAATGAGCAGTTCTTC CASSQAVLAGGYNEQFF
TRBD2 TRBJ2-7 . TRBV6-1 TGTGCCAGCCCGGAGTTAGCGGGAGAGCTTTACGAGCAGTACTTC CASPELAGELYEQYF
TRBD1 TRBJ1-5 once TRBV5-6 TGTGCCAGCAGCATAGGAGGACAGGGGTGGAATCAGCCCCAGCATTTT CASSIGGQGWNQPQHF
. TRBJ2-7 . TRBV12-5 TGTGCTAGTGGTTTGGTGGAGGGCCATATGACCACCTCCTACGAGCAGTACTTC CASGLVEGHMTTSYEQYF
TRBD2 TRBJ2-5 . TRBV9 TGTGCCAGCAGCCCAGGGACTAGCGGGGGGGCCGGGGAAGAGACCCAGTACTTC CASSPGTSGGAGEETQYF
TRBD1 TRBJ2-2 . TRBV28 TGTGCCAGCAGTTTCGTAGGGGGCGGCGGGGAGCTGTTTTTT CASSFVGGGGELFF
TRBD1 TRBJ1-5 . TRBV2 TGTGCCAGCAGACCCGGACAGGGTATACAGCCCCAGCATTTT CASRPGQGIQPQHF
. TRBJ1-2 . TRBV29-1 TGCAGCGTTGAAGAGACCCATAGCGGCTCCTTC CSVEETHSGSF
TRBD2 TRBJ2-7 . TRBV6-5 TGTGCCAGCAGTTACGGGACTAGCGGGGGCACCTACGAGCAGTACTTC CASSYGTSGGTYEQYF
. TRBJ1-5 . TRBV19 TGTGCCAGTAGTTACAGGGCTAGCAATCAGCCCCAGCATTTT CASSYRASNQPQHF
TRBD1 TRBJ2-7 . TRBV18 TGTGCCAGCTCACCGACGGGACAGGGGTTCGAGCAGTACTTC CASSPTGQGFEQYF
. TRBJ2-1 . TRBV6-6 TGTGCCAGCAGTTACTACACTCAGGGTGAGCAGTTCTTC CASSYYTQGEQFF
TRBD1 TRBJ2-1 . TRBV28 TGTGCCAGCAGTGGACCGGGACAGGAGTACAATGAGCAGTTCTTC CASSGPGQEYNEQFF
TRBD2 TRBJ2-5 . TRBV7-6 TGTGCCAGCAGCTTGGGGACTAGCGGGAGATCGAGAGAGACCCAGTACTTC CASSLGTSGRSRETQYF
. TRBJ1-1 . TRBV5-1 TGCGCCAGCAGCTTGGTTGGCAGCGGGTACACTGAAGCTTTCTTT CASSLVGSGYTEAFF
. TRBJ1-2 . TRBV28 TGTGCCAGCAGTTTTCTTCCCTCGGGCTACACCTTC CASSFLPSGYTF
. TRBJ1-3 . TRBV27 TGTGCCAGCAGTTTGACAGGTGGAAACACCATATATTTT CASSLTGGNTIYF
. TRBJ1-5 . TRBV9 TGTGCCAGCAGCGTAGGTACAGAAAATCAGCCCCAGCATTTT CASSVGTENQPQHF
. TRBJ2-7 . TRBV27 TGTGCCAGCAGCAAACAGGGTCTGAGATGGTACTTC CASSKQGLRWYF
TRBD1 TRBJ1-1 . TRBV5-4 TGTGCCAGCAGCGCGTCCCGGGACAGCCGGGAGAACACTGAAGCTTTCTTT CASSASRDSRENTEAFF
. TRBJ1-1 few TRBV27 TGTGCCAGCAGCGATTGGAGTGAAGCTTTCTTT CASSDWSEAFF
. TRBJ2-5 . TRBV4-1 TGCGCCAGCAGCCGGTGGGGGGTTCGAGGGGAAGAGACCCAGTACTTC CASSRWGVRGEETQYF
TRBD2 TRBJ2-2 . TRBV27 TGTGCCAGCAGTTATAGCGGGAGGGCCGGCGGGGAGCTGTTTTTT CASSYSGRAGGELFF
. TRBJ1-5 . TRBV5-1 TGCGCCAGCTCCCCACAGCCGAATCAGCCCCAGCATTTT CASSPQPNQPQHF
. TRBJ1-5 . TRBV7-3 TGTGCCAGCAGCGGGGGCAGAGATCAGCCCCAGCATTTT CASSGGRDQPQHF
TRBD2 TRBJ2-3 . TRBV6-4 TGTGCCAGCAGTGGGACTAGCGGGGCAGATACGCAGTATTTT CASSGTSGADTQYF
. TRBJ1-1 . TRBV19 TGTGCCAGTAGTATCGGGGTTATGAACACTGAAGCTTTCTTT CASSIGVMNTEAFF
. TRBJ1-5 . TRBV5-6 TGTGCCAGCAGCGCCGACAGGAGGCAGCCCCAGCATTTT CASSADRRQPQHF
. TRBJ1-1 . TRBV7-8 TGTGCCAGCAGCCCCCCGGGGGTGAACACTGAAGCTTTCTTT CASSPPGVNTEAFF
. TRBJ1-2 . TRBV7-2 TGTGCCAGCAGCGATCGAGGGCCTTATGGCTACACCTTC CASSDRGPYGYTF
TRBD2 TRBJ2-7 . TRBV10-3 TGTGCCATCAGTGAGTCGGGACTAGCGGGAGACCCAGGAACCTACGAGCAGTACTTC CAISESGLAGDPGTYEQYF
TRBD2 TRBJ2-7 . TRBV6-5 TGTGCCAGCAGAGAACTAGCGGGAGGGGTCTACGAGCAGTACTTC CASRELAGGVYEQYF
. TRBJ1-1 . TRBV19 TGTGCCAGTAGTACGAGACAGTATAAACCCACTGAAGCTTTCTTT CASSTRQYKPTEAFF